This TCR beta chain was sequenced in a study of cytomegalovirus exposure and HLA in healthy donors. Primers included in the PCR were 60 Vbeta and 13 Jbeta primers. Clones were sequenced by immunoSEQ multiplex PCR, and TCRdb holds only the in-frame ones, with some missing. The profile shows around 150,000 clones, around three fifths of them singletons. Germline CDR1 and CDR2: WNHNN and SYGVQD (reference sequence). The CDR3 spans 14 residues. With V trimmed by 2 bases and J by 3 bases, 0 bases remained unmatched. This clone is a singleton in its sample. The gene calls are TRBV10-1 and TRBJ2-3; 9 nucleotides agree with TRBD1. Sequenced input: PBMCs. This TCR was recovered from a woman aged 40 to 55 in good health and CMV-seronegative. CDR3 nucleotides: TGCGCCAGCAGTGAGGACAGGGGGACAGATACGCAGTATTTT. This sequence encodes CASSEDRGTDTQYF.